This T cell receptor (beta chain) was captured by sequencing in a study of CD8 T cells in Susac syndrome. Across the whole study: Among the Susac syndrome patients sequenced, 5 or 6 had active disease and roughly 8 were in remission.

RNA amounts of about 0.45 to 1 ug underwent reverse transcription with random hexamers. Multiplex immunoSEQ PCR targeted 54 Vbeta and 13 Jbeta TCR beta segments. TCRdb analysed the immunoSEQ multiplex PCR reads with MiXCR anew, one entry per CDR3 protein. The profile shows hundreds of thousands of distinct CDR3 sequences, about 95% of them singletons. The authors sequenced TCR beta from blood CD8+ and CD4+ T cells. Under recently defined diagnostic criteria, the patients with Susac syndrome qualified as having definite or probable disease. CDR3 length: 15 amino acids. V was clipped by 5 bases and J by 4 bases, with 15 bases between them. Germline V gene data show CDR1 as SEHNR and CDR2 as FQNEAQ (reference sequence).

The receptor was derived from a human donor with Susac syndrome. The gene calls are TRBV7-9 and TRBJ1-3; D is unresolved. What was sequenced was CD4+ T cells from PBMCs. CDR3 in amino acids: CASSPPPRIGNTIYF. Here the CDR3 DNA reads TGTGCCAGCAGCCCACCCCCGCGGATCGGAAACACCATATATTTT.